This T cell receptor (beta chain) was obtained from a study of blood T cell repertoires in COVID-19. About the research overall: Samples came from the United States, Italy and Spain, spanning acute and convalescent COVID-19. PBMCs, B-cell-depleted T cells, or T cells provided the cDNA or gDNA that made up the material.

Original analysis: The authors estimated nucleated cell counts from reference gene primer amplification. Some clones are missing from TCRdb's copy, which holds only in-frame ones; the method was immunoSEQ multiplex PCR. Clonal size and the V and J genes are those of that table, whereas D and trimming came from the DNA. The repertoire holds some 88,000 clones, with about 90% as singletons. CDR1 MNHEY and CDR2 SMNVEV come from the germline V gene (reference sequence). This CDR3 region has 17 residues. V was clipped by 2 bases and J by 4 bases, with 18 bases between them. The source material was peripheral blood. This sequence joins TRBV27 and TRBJ2-1; maybe TRBD2 (7 bases). The sequence came from a human donor with active COVID-19. The donor label of this sample is uncertain. DNA of the CDR3: TGTGCCAGCAGTTTAAGGGGGGGGGATCCAGGTTACAATGAGCAGTTCTTC. Translated, it gives CASSLRGGDPGYNEQFF.